Below are 29 T cell receptor beta chains sequenced from a single sample in a study of T-cell reconstitution after alpha-beta-depleted transplantation in children. Preparing the TCRbeta library involved the use of unique molecular identifiers. TCRdb reprocessed the PCR reads via MiXCR and lists one record per CDR3 protein. The sample carries 98,000 or so distinct CDR3 sequences, more than 20% recorded once. Material: PBMCs, obtained before TCRalphabeta/CD19-depleted stem cell transplant. All receptors come from a boy between 2 and 10 years old with acute lymphoblastic leukemia, due to receive a stem cell transplant.

This clonotype was seen a few times. The chain combines TRBV20-1 with TRBJ2-5, with TRBD2 matching over 9 bases. Germline V gene lookup returns CDR1 DFQATT and CDR2 SNEGSKA (reference sequence). This CDR3 is 16 amino acids long. After removal of 5 bases from V and 1 base from J, the junction contained 11 bases not matched to a gene. CDR3 sequence: CSAGRGLAGIQETQYF. The DNA of the CDR3 is TGCAGTGCTGGACGGGGGCTAGCGGGGATCCAAGAGACCCAGTACTTC.

This clonotype was picked up a small number of times. The rearrangement uses TRBV5-4 and TRBJ2-6; the match to TRBD1 covers 7 bases. Per the germline V gene, CDR1 is SGHNT and CDR2 is YYREEE (reference sequence). Unmatched junction bases numbered 3, after V lost 0 bases and J lost 0 bases. The CDR3 length is 17 residues. The CDR3 spells CASSLGQGDSGANVLTF. The CDR3 DNA sequence: TGTGCCAGCAGCTTGGGACAGGGAGACTCTGGGGCCAACGTCCTGACTTTC.

This clonotype was recorded a few times. The gene calls are TRBV28 and TRBJ2-7, with D unresolved. Trimming took 4 bases from V and 4 from J, leaving 20 bases between them. This CDR3 region has 16 residues. The germline V gene has CDR1 MDHEN and CDR2 SYDVKM. CDR3 sequence reads: CASSYSLSVTSYEQYF. CDR3 DNA: TGTGCCAGCAGTTATAGTTTAAGCGTTACTTCGTACGAGCAGTACTTC.

This clonotype was seen only a few times. The genes are TRBV12-3 or TRBV12-4 and TRBJ2-4, with a weak D call TRBD1 (5 bases). The CDR3 is 15 amino acids. Trimming stripped 7 bases from V and 0 bases from J, with 13 bases between. The CDR3 nucleotides read TGTGCCAGCATCCAGGGATTCGGAGCCAAAAACATTCAGTACTTC. Encoded protein: CASIQGFGAKNIQYF.

The V gene is TRBV7-8, the J gene TRBJ2-1; 11 bases map to TRBD2. V was pared by 5 bases and J by 1 base, with 7 bases of the junction left unmatched. The CDR3 loop spans 17 amino acids. CDR1 is SGHVS and CDR2 is FQNEAQ in the germline V gene. In DNA, the CDR3 is TGTGCCAGCAGCAGAGGGACTAGCGGAGGGTCCTACAATGAGCAGTTCTTC. This codes for CASSRGTSGGSYNEQFF.

In this sample, this clonotype turned up a few times. The chain combines TRBV6-5 with TRBJ2-1; 8 nucleotides line up with TRBD2. Germline CDR1 MNHEY, CDR2 SVGAGI. V was clipped by 4 bases and J by 7 bases; unmatched bases: 15. The CDR3 length is 17 residues. In DNA form, the CDR3 reads TGTGCCAGCAGTTCCCCGTCTACTAGCGGAGGGAGGAATGAGCAGTTCTTC. Translating it yields CASSSPSTSGGRNEQFF.

This clonotype was seen a few times. The chain recombines TRBV6-5 with TRBJ2-5, with 8 bases that match TRBD2. The ends lost 1 base at V and 5 bases at J; junction bases unmatched: 12. The CDR3 runs 17 residues. CDR1 is MNHEY and CDR2 is SVGAGI in the germline V gene. CDR3 DNA sequence: TGTGCCAGCAGTTACTTCTTCGACAGCGGGAGAGGGGAGACCCAGTACTTC. This translates into CASSYFFDSGRGETQYF.

The V call is TRBV18, the J call TRBJ2-1, with D uncertain. Germline lookup yields CDR1 KGHSH and CDR2 LQKENI. The CDR3 runs 10 residues. The ends were cut back, 4 bases at V and 8 bases at J, with 3 bases in the middle. The CDR3 region is CASSRDEQFF. CDR3 in DNA: TGTGCCAGCTCACGCGATGAGCAGTTCTTC.

This clonotype was picked up a small number of times. J is TRBJ2-5 and V is TRBV20-1, with 7 bases matching TRBD2. The CDR3 covers 15 residues. Germline CDR1 DFQATT, CDR2 SNEGSKA (reference sequence). V trimming: 5 bases; J trimming: 5 bases; junction bases outside the gene matches: 14. DNA for the CDR3: TGCAGTGCTCCCCCCCCACTAGCGTGGGTCGAGACCCAGTACTTC. Its protein is CSAPPPLAWVETQYF.

As DNA, the CDR3 is TGCAGCGGGACAGGGAACACTGAAGCTTTCTTT. Translation: CSGTGNTEAFF. The rearrangement links TRBV29-1 to TRBJ1-1; 7 nucleotides agree with TRBD1. Trimming took 7 bases from V and 1 from J; bases not matched to a gene: 0. Germline V gene sequence: CDR1 SQVTM, CDR2 ANQGSEA. The CDR3 is 11 amino acids.

The chain has TRBV28 and TRBJ2-7; 7 positions match TRBD1. This CDR3 comprises 14 residues. V shed 2 bases and J 3 bases; nucleotides not matched to a gene: 4. CDR1 MDHEN and CDR2 SYDVKM come from the germline V gene. Here the CDR3 reads CASSLGGQVYEQYF. DNA of the CDR3: TGTGCCAGCAGTTTAGGTGGACAGGTCTACGAGCAGTACTTC.

The chain is built from TRBV5-1 and TRBJ2-1, with TRBD2 matching 7 bases. The CDR3 runs to 16 residues. Trimming at V came to 4 bases and at J to 5 bases, leaving 12 bases not matched to a gene. Germline V gene sequence: CDR1 SGHRS, CDR2 YFSETQ. The CDR3 here is CASSQHLAERHNEQFF. The DNA of the CDR3 is TGCGCCAGCAGCCAACATCTAGCGGAGCGACACAATGAGCAGTTCTTC.

The chain is built from TRBV2 and TRBJ2-6; D ambiguous. The CDR3 extends over 14 amino acids. V was shortened by 7 bases and J by 0 bases, with 7 bases between the two germline ends. Germline V lookup: CDR1 SNHLY, CDR2 FYNNEI. Here the CDR3 reads CASTYHSGANVLTF. DNA of the CDR3: TGTGCCAGCACTTATCACTCTGGGGCCAACGTCCTGACTTTC.

This clonotype was counted a few times. The rearrangement joins TRBV4-3 to TRBJ2-6; tentative D call: TRBD2 (6 bases). Germline CDR1 is LGHNA and CDR2 is YSLEER. Trimming pared 1 base from V and 4 bases from J, leaving 17 bases between. The length of the CDR3 is 18 residues. CDR3 nucleotide sequence: TGCGCCAGCAGCCAAGGGGGCCTAGCGCCTATCGGGGCCAACGTCCTGACTTTC. This translates into CASSQGGLAPIGANVLTF.

Of note for this clonotype: One end of the junction does not line up with germline, which may come from a read error. The rearrangement links TRBV2 to TRBJ2-5; D is ambiguous. The germline gives CDR1 SNHLY, CDR2 FYNNEI. The CDR3 consists of 12 residues. The CDR3 nucleotides read TGTGCCAACAGTGTCAGCCTAGAGACCCAGTACTTC. Its translation: CANSVSLETQYF.

The chain links TRBV12-3 or TRBV12-4 to TRBJ2-4; the match to TRBD2 covers 14 bases. The trim removed 5 bases at V and 0 bases at J, leaving 6 bases unmatched. The CDR3 has 18 amino acids. The CDR3 DNA sequence: TGTGCCAGCAGTATTGGACTAGCGGGAGGAGCAGCCAAAAACATTCAGTACTTC. This translates into CASSIGLAGGAAKNIQYF.

There are a few counts of this clonotype. V and J are TRBV6-1 and TRBJ2-7; D is unresolved. The CDR3 runs to 15 residues. Germline V lookup: CDR1 MNHNS, CDR2 SASEGT. V gave up 5 bases and J gave up 1 base, with 15 bases separating them. CDR3 sequence: CASSPPGSRSYEQYF. In nucleotides, the CDR3 is TGTGCCAGCAGTCCCCCCGGCTCCAGGTCCTACGAGCAGTACTTC.

This clonotype was recorded only once. The rearrangement links TRBV7-2 to TRBJ1-2; 7 bases are a match to TRBD1. V gave up 5 bases and J gave up 0 bases; unmatched junction bases: 6. CDR1 is SGHTA and CDR2 is FQGNSA in the germline V gene. The CDR3 has 15 amino acids. As DNA, the CDR3 is TGTGCCAGCAGCCAATTACAGGGGCCTAACTATGGCTACACCTTC. Protein: CASSQLQGPNYGYTF.

V usage is TRBV20-1 and J usage is TRBJ1-5; a possible D gene is TRBD1 (5 bases). Between the trimmed V and J ends, which lost 1 base and 10 bases, there was a span of 20 bases. The germline CDR1 and CDR2 sequences are DFQATT and SNEGSKA (reference sequence). CDR3 length: 15 residues. The CDR3 reads CSARAVGGTIGPQHF. The DNA of the CDR3 is TGCAGTGCTAGAGCGGTCGGGGGAACAATCGGACCCCAGCATTTT.

This clonotype showed up just a few times. This chain uses TRBV7-8 with TRBJ2-1; tentative D call: TRBD2 (5 bases). The CDR3 is 15 residues long. V was trimmed by 2 bases and J by 3 bases, leaving 11 bases between them. Germline V gene data show CDR1 as SGHVS and CDR2 as FQNEAQ. The CDR3 coding sequence is TGTGCCAGCAGCTTAAATCGGAGGCTCTACAATGAGCAGTTCTTC. Translation: CASSLNRRLYNEQFF. Combining the CDR3 with reference TRBV7-8 and TRBJ2-1 gives the whole variable domain GAGVSQSPRYKVAKRGQDVALRCDPISGHVSLFWYQQALGQGPEFLTYFQNEAQLDKSGLPSDRFFAERPEGSVSTLKIQRTQQEDSAVYLCASSLNRRLYNEQFFGPGTRLTVL.

This clonotype showed up many times. This chain connects TRBV4-3 to TRBJ1-6; no firm D call. Looked up from germline, CDR1 is LGHNA and CDR2 is YSLEER. This CDR3 has 13 amino acids. Trimming left V 2 bases short and J 11 bases short, with 10 bases between. The CDR3 protein is CASSQLGLAPLHF. CDR3 DNA sequence: TGCGCCAGCAGCCAACTGGGTCTTGCACCCCTCCACTTT.

The chain employs TRBV7-2 and TRBJ1-5; D call uncertain. CDR1 and CDR2 (germline): SGHTA, FQGNSA. V was clipped by 4 bases and J by 4 bases, with 8 bases between them. This CDR3 spans 13 amino acids. The CDR3 loop is CASSSDINQPQHF. The CDR3 bases are TGTGCCAGCAGCTCCGACATAAATCAGCCCCAGCATTTT.

This clonotype has only a few counts. The V call is TRBV5-1, the J call TRBJ2-7; 9 bases line up with TRBD2. Trimming removed 2 bases from V and 1 base from J; junction bases left unmatched: 1. The germline V gene has CDR1 SGHRS and CDR2 YFSETQ. The CDR3 contains 14 residues. This CDR3 is CASSFTSGSYEQYF. As DNA, the CDR3 is TGCGCCAGCAGCTTCACTAGCGGGTCCTACGAGCAGTACTTC.

This clonotype was seen more than once but under ten times. This chain links TRBV7-6 with TRBJ1-6; TRBD1 might be the D (5 bases). Between the trimmed V and J ends, which lost 5 bases and 9 bases, there was a span of 20 bases. The CDR3 spans 16 residues. In germline, CDR1 is SGHVS, CDR2 FNYEAQ. CDR3 residues: CASSPDGGTGSSPLHF. The CDR3 DNA is TGTGCCAGCAGCCCTGACGGGGGGACGGGTAGTTCACCCCTCCACTTT.

The chain joins TRBV11-2 to TRBJ2-2; 11 bases map to TRBD2. The CDR3 covers 19 residues. The V segment lost 2 bases and the J segment 6 bases; nucleotides outside the gene matches: 14. Per the germline V gene, CDR1 is SGHAT and CDR2 is FQNNGV. The CDR3 is CASSLKSGLAEGRSGELFF. Written as DNA, the CDR3 is TGTGCCAGCAGCTTAAAGTCGGGACTAGCGGAGGGGCGGTCCGGGGAGCTGTTTTTT.

The chain is built from TRBV5-1 and TRBJ2-5, with TRBD2 identical over 11 bases. CDR1 and CDR2 from the germline V gene are SGHRS and YFSETQ. The CDR3 length is 16 residues. Trimming took 0 bases from V and 1 from J; bases not matched to a gene: 2. As DNA, the CDR3 is TGCGCCAGCAGCTTGGAGCTAGCGGGAGGCCAAGAGACCCAGTACTTC. It specifies CASSLELAGGQETQYF.

This clonotype was counted only a few times. This chain uses TRBV5-6 with TRBJ2-1, with D perhaps TRBD2 (7 bases). CDR3 length: 14 amino acids. Trimming removed 5 bases at V and 5 bases at J, with 14 bases between. Germline CDR1 reads SGHDT; CDR2 reads YYEEEE. CDR3 in DNA: TGTGCCAGCAGTCGGGGGGCGTTGGACAATGAGCAGTTCTTC. Its translation: CASSRGALDNEQFF.

The CDR3 nucleotides read TGTGCCAGCAGTACCCTCAGGGACACTGAAGCTTTCTTT. This gives the protein CASSTLRDTEAFF. The chain has TRBV12-3 or TRBV12-4 and TRBJ1-1, with D possibly matching TRBD1 (5 bases). CDR3 length: 13 amino acids. V was trimmed by 5 bases and J by 3 bases, leaving 10 bases between them.

The V and J genes are TRBV6-5 and TRBJ2-5; D gene unclear. The V end was cut by 6 bases, the J end by 2 bases, with 7 bases between. The CDR3 length is 12 residues. From germline, CDR1 is MNHEY and CDR2 SVGAGI. CDR3 nucleotide sequence: TGTGCCAGCAGGAACCCGCAAGAGACCCAGTACTTC. It yields the protein CASRNPQETQYF.